These 24 T cell receptor beta chains were sequenced from one sample in a study of spatial heterogeneity in lung cancer. Using its own MiXCR run on the 5' RACE reads, TCRdb lists one record per CDR3 protein. The sample shows around 74,000 distinct CDR3 sequences, about 14% of them seen only once. Time point reported: sample taken at primary tumor resection. Tumor, nontumor lung or frozen PBMC supplied whole RNA, sequenced without sorting. The input for sequencing was PBMCs, taken at surgery. Source of these receptors: a male donor with early-stage non-small cell lung cancer.

V is TRBV20-1 and J is TRBJ2-7; 10 bases agree with TRBD1. The germline V gene encodes CDR1 DFQATT and CDR2 SNEGSKA (reference sequence). The junction had 6 bases not matched to a gene; V was cut back by 1 base and J by 6 bases. This CDR3 is built from 14 residues. The CDR3 here is CSARGGQGQSEQYF. DNA of the CDR3: TGCAGTGCTAGAGGGGGACAGGGGCAAAGCGAGCAGTACTTC.

The chain links TRBV28 to TRBJ2-3; 7 bases fit TRBD2. The CDR3 runs 17 residues. V lost 4 bases, J lost 4 bases, and 14 bases stayed unmatched. CDR1 is MDHEN and CDR2 is SYDVKM in the germline V gene. CDR3 nucleotide sequence: TGTGCCAGCAGTTCTATGAAAGGAAGGGAGGGCCCAGATACGCAGTATTTT. Residues: CASSSMKGREGPDTQYF.

The table lists this clonotype with many counts. The chain uses TRBV12-5 and TRBJ2-7, with TRBD2 identical over 11 bases. The CDR3 extends over 15 amino acids. Germline values: CDR1 LGHNT, CDR2 FRNRAP. The trim removed 5 bases at V and 0 bases at J, leaving 3 bases unmatched. CDR3 coding DNA: TGTGCTAGTGGTCGAACTAGCGGGAGCTCCTACGAGCAGTACTTC. This encodes CASGRTSGSSYEQYF. Looking up the rest from reference TRBV12-5 and TRBJ2-7 gives the full variable domain: DARVTQTPRHKVTEMGQEVTMRCQPILGHNTVFWYRQTMMQGLELLAYFRNRAPLDDSGMPKDRFSAEMPDATLATLKIQPSEPRDSAVYFCASGRTSGSSYEQYFGPGTRLTVT.

This chain joins TRBV7-6 and TRBJ2-2, with 7 bases matching TRBD2. The germline V gene encodes CDR1 SGHVS and CDR2 FNYEAQ. The V gene end was trimmed by 7 bases and the J gene end by 1 base; junction bases not matched to a gene: 3. The CDR3 is 14 residues long. CDR3 DNA: TGTGCCAGCACGGCTAGCGGGAACACCGGGGAGCTGTTTTTT. Protein sequence: CASTASGNTGELFF.

This clonotype showed up just a few times. The rearrangement joins TRBV20-1 to TRBJ2-1; 8 bases are a match to TRBD2. With 5 bases clipped from V and 8 bases from J, the junction kept 11 bases outside the gene matches. This CDR3 is built from 14 residues. CDR1 is DFQATT, CDR2 SNEGSKA, per germline (reference sequence). The CDR3 bases are TGCAGTGCTCACCCCGGGGGGGTCGGCGATGAGCAGTTCTTC. It codes for CSAHPGGVGDEQFF.

The CDR3 nucleotides are TGTGCCAGCAGGAGGTGGGACAGTGAAGCTTTCTTT. It translates to CASRRWDSEAFF. The chain combines TRBV6-2 or TRBV6-3 with TRBJ1-1; TRBD1 aligns across 7 bases. Germline lookup yields CDR1 MNHEY and CDR2 SVGEGT. This CDR3 spans 12 amino acids. V lost 6 bases and J lost 7; bases outside the gene matches: 5.

In this sample, this clonotype turned up a few times. The chain has TRBV29-1 and TRBJ1-2; TRBD1 matches 8 bases. The CDR3 is made up of 13 amino acids. The J segment lost 4 bases and the V segment lost 6 bases, leaving 7 bases of the junction unmatched. Germline V lookup: CDR1 SQVTM, CDR2 ANQGSEA. This CDR3 reads CSVGTGGSYGYTF. In nucleotides, the CDR3 is TGCAGCGTAGGGACAGGTGGGAGCTATGGCTACACCTTC. The variable domain in full, with the rest retrieved from reference TRBV29-1 and TRBJ1-2, is SAVISQKPSRDICQRGTSLTIQCQVDSQVTMMFWYRQQPGQSLTLIATANQGSEATYESGFVIDKFPISRPNLTFSTLTVSNMSPEDSSIYLCSVGTGGSYGYTFGSGTRLTVV.

The V call is TRBV5-1, the J call TRBJ2-1; 12 bases are shared with TRBD2. Trimming cost V 0 bases and J 4 bases; bases outside gene matches: 8. The germline V gene encodes CDR1 SGHRS and CDR2 YFSETQ. The CDR3 loop spans 18 amino acids. CDR3 amino acids: CASSLGELAGGRYNEQFF. Here the CDR3 DNA reads TGCGCCAGCAGCTTGGGGGAACTAGCGGGAGGTCGTTACAATGAGCAGTTCTTC.

This clonotype was counted ten times or more. V and J are TRBV7-2 and TRBJ1-4; unclear D gene. The CDR3 has 13 residues. Per the germline V gene, CDR1 is SGHTA and CDR2 is FQGNSA. The germline V and J ends were trimmed by 0 bases and 8 bases, with 7 bases remaining between them. Here the CDR3 reads CASSLAAGEKLFF. In nucleotides, the CDR3 is TGTGCCAGCAGCTTAGCCGCCGGAGAAAAACTGTTTTTT.

V and J are TRBV4-3 and TRBJ2-5, with a weak D call TRBD2 (6 bases). The CDR3 has 15 amino acids. V shed 4 bases and J shed 0 bases, with 12 bases lying between them. CDR1 is LGHNA and CDR2 is YSLEER in the germline V gene. The CDR3 DNA sequence: TGCGCCAGCAGCCCCGGGGGTCGGTACCAAGAGACCCAGTACTTC. Its translation: CASSPGGRYQETQYF.

This sequence joins TRBV29-1 and TRBJ2-2; possible D gene TRBD1, 7 bases. Germline values: CDR1 SQVTM, CDR2 ANQGSEA. The ends were cut back, 4 bases at V and 1 base at J, with 10 bases in the middle. The CDR3 extends over 14 amino acids. CDR3 nucleotides: TGCAGCGTTGCAGGGGGAGGGAACACCGGGGAGCTGTTTTTT. Translation gives CSVAGGGNTGELFF.

The sample holds many counts of this clonotype. The chain is built from TRBV7-8 and TRBJ1-6; TRBD1 aligns across 7 bases. The V gene's germline CDR1 is SGHVS and CDR2 FQNEAQ. The CDR3 length is 14 residues. Germline trimming cut 4 bases from V and 7 bases from J; bases unmatched to any gene: 4. The CDR3 loop reads CASSSGTDNSPLHF. In DNA form, the CDR3 reads TGTGCCAGCAGCTCCGGGACAGACAATTCACCCCTCCACTTT.

Only a few counts were recorded for this clonotype. The rearrangement uses TRBV7-2 and TRBJ2-5; 7 bases align to TRBD1. This CDR3 comprises 14 residues. CDR1 SGHTA and CDR2 FQGNSA come from the germline V gene. With V trimmed by 5 bases and J by 2 bases, 5 bases remained unmatched. CDR3 protein: CASSRPGQQETQYF. The DNA for the CDR3 is TGTGCCAGCAGCCGCCCGGGACAGCAAGAGACCCAGTACTTC.

This clonotype was seen a handful of times. The gene calls are TRBV15 and TRBJ2-3; D is ambiguous. Looked up from germline, CDR1 is LNHNV and CDR2 is YYDKDF (reference sequence). The CDR3 is 11 amino acids. The V and J ends lost 6 bases and 3 bases respectively, with 4 bases between them. Written as DNA, the CDR3 is TGTGCCACCAGTAATACAGATACGCAGTATTTT. This encodes CATSNTDTQYF.

This clonotype was observed a few times. This chain uses TRBV5-4 with TRBJ2-7, with 7 positions matching TRBD1. The CDR3 covers 14 residues. After removal of 4 bases from V and 3 bases from J, the junction contained 7 bases not matched to a gene. Germline CDR1 SGHNT, CDR2 YYREEE (reference sequence). Here the CDR3 reads CASSPSGTVYEQYF. CDR3 coding DNA: TGTGCCAGCAGCCCCTCCGGGACAGTCTACGAGCAGTACTTC.

This clonotype was recorded many times. The rearrangement joins TRBV12-3 or TRBV12-4 to TRBJ2-5; 10 bases line up with TRBD2. This CDR3 spans 16 amino acids. V lost 3 bases, J lost 2 bases, and 6 bases stayed unmatched. The chain's CDR3 is CASSFNKREGQETQYF. CDR3 sequence (DNA): TGTGCCAGCAGTTTTAATAAGCGGGAGGGACAAGAGACCCAGTACTTC.

This clonotype has more than one count but fewer than ten. V gene TRBV2 combines with J gene TRBJ1-5; D is possibly TRBD1 (6 bases). Germline CDR1 and CDR2: SNHLY and FYNNEI. Between the trimmed V and J ends, which lost 5 bases and 7 bases, there was a span of 18 bases. CDR3 length equals 15 residues. The CDR3 DNA is TGTGCCAGCAGTTTTTTTACAGGGCTAGACCAGCCCCAGCATTTT. It is translated as CASSFFTGLDQPQHF.

There are a few counts of this clonotype. The rearrangement links TRBV18 to TRBJ1-4, with 8 bases that match TRBD1. The CDR3 totals 13 residues. Trimming removed 4 bases from V and 7 bases from J; junction bases left unmatched: 2. From germline, CDR1 is KGHSH and CDR2 LQKENI. For the CDR3, the DNA is TGTGCCAGCTCACGAGACAGGGGTGAAAAACTGTTTTTT. This encodes CASSRDRGEKLFF.

This clonotype was counted only a few times. V and J are TRBV6-2 or TRBV6-3 and TRBJ1-1; TRBD1 might be the D (5 bases). With 4 bases removed from V and 10 bases from J, the gap between germline ends came to 10 bases. The germline V gene has CDR1 MNHEY and CDR2 SVGEGT. The CDR3 runs to 11 residues. The CDR3 bases are TGTGCCAGCAGTTTAAGGGGACCAGCTTTCTTT. Translating gives CASSLRGPAFF.

The CDR3 DNA reads as TGTGCCAGCAGCCAGCAAGAGACCCAGTACTTC. Translating it yields CASSQQETQYF. The rearrangement joins TRBV7-9 to TRBJ2-5; D is unclear. The germline gives CDR1 SEHNR, CDR2 FQNEAQ (reference sequence). Between the trimmed V and J ends, which lost 5 bases and 2 bases, there was a span of 3 bases. This CDR3 has 11 residues.

This clonotype was seen ten or more times. The chain combines TRBV7-9 with TRBJ2-1; the D gene could be TRBD1 or TRBD2 (5 bases each). V shed 2 bases and J shed 0 bases, with 11 bases lying between them. CDR1 SEHNR and CDR2 FQNEAQ come from the germline V gene (reference sequence). CDR3 size: 16 residues. CDR3 in DNA: TGTGCCAGCAGCTTATTTCAGGGAGTCTCCTACAATGAGCAGTTCTTC. Amino acid sequence: CASSLFQGVSYNEQFF.

This clonotype was counted only a few times. This chain connects TRBV23-1 to TRBJ2-2; 7 nucleotides agree with TRBD2. TRBV23-1 is given ORF status, its function remaining uncertain. The junction had 10 bases not matched to a gene; V was cut back by 3 bases and J by 3 bases. The CDR3 contains 17 residues. CDR3 sequence reads: CASSHEGGRRYTGELFF. DNA of the CDR3: TGCGCCAGCAGTCATGAGGGAGGGAGAAGATACACCGGGGAGCTGTTTTTT.

This clonotype was picked up many times. This chain links TRBV5-1 with TRBJ2-5; D could derive from TRBD1 or TRBD2 (6 bases each). The CDR3 runs 16 residues. Germline V gene lookup returns CDR1 SGHRS and CDR2 YFSETQ. Trimming shortened V by 3 bases and J by 5 bases, and 20 bases separated the two germline ends. CDR3 bases: TGCGCCAGCAGCTACCGACAGGAGGGGCGCGGGGAGACCCAGTACTTC. Translation: CASSYRQEGRGETQYF.

The chain has TRBV20-1 and TRBJ2-7; 13 bases are a match to TRBD2. Germline CDR1 DFQATT, CDR2 SNEGSKA (reference sequence). V was pared by 1 base and J by 6 bases, with 6 bases of the junction left unmatched. The CDR3 covers 15 residues. CDR3 sequence: CSARVRTSGSTEQYF. Here the CDR3 DNA reads TGCAGTGCTAGAGTCCGGACTAGCGGGAGTACCGAGCAGTACTTC.